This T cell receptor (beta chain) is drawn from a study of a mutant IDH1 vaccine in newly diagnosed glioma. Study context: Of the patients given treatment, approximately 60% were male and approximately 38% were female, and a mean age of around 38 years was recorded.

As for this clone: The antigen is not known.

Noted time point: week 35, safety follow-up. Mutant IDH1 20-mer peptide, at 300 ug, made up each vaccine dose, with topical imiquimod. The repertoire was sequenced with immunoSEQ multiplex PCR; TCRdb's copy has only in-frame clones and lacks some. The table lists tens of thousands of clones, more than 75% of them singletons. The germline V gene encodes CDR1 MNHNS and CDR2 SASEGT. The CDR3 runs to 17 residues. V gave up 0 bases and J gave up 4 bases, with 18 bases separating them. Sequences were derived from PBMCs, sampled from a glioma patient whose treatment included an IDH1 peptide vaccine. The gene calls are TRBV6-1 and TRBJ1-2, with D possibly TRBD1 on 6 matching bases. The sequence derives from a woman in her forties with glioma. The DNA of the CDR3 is TGTGCCAGCAGTGAAGCGTGGGACCAAACAGGGCTCTATGGCTACACCTTC. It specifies CASSEAWDQTGLYGYTF.